The 15 T cell receptor beta chains given below trace back to one sample, sequenced in a study of blood T cell repertoires in COVID-19. Sequenced by immunoSEQ multiplex PCR; TCRdb stores in-frame clones only, minus some. The sample lists over 250,000 clones; over 80% were seen once. The material sequenced was peripheral blood. All receptors derive from a woman aged 50 to 60 with COVID-19, enrolled during active disease.

This sequence joins TRBV11-2 and TRBJ2-1; the D gene is possibly TRBD1 (5 bases). From germline, CDR1 is SGHAT and CDR2 FQNNGV. V was pared by 2 bases and J by 4 bases, with 15 bases between. The CDR3 is made up of 16 amino acids. CDR3 nucleotides: TGTGCCAGCAGCTTATTTGGCAGGGTAAAGTACAATGAGCAGTTCTTC. Translating gives CASSLFGRVKYNEQFF.

The V and J genes are TRBV5-4 and TRBJ1-6; TRBD1 matches 7 bases. This CDR3 has 14 amino acids. Germline V CDR1 and CDR2: SGHNT, YYREEE (reference sequence). V was clipped by 4 bases and J by 8 bases; unmatched bases: 6. In nucleotides, the CDR3 is TGTGCCAGCAGCGCCGGGACAGCGTATTCACCCCTCCACTTT. Protein product: CASSAGTAYSPLHF.

The V and J genes are TRBV4-1 and TRBJ2-2; a possible D gene is TRBD1 (5 bases). The CDR3 extends over 17 amino acids. CDR1 and CDR2 (germline): MGHRA, YSYEKL. V gave up 1 base and J gave up 3 bases, with 15 bases separating them. The CDR3, as DNA: TGCGCCAGCAGCCAAGTCTCGTTAGGGGCGGACACCGGGGAGCTGTTTTTT. As protein: CASSQVSLGADTGELFF.

The chain has TRBV20-1 and TRBJ2-5; D uncertain. The length of the CDR3 is 11 residues. From germline, CDR1 is DFQATT and CDR2 SNEGSKA (reference sequence). The V end was cut by 3 bases, the J end by 5 bases, with 7 bases between. The CDR3 DNA sequence: TGCAGTGCTAGGCTACTTGAGACCCAGTACTTC. Its protein is CSARLLETQYF.

This sequence joins TRBV5-6 and TRBJ2-1, with 10 bases matching TRBD2. Germline values: CDR1 SGHDT, CDR2 YYEEEE. This CDR3 comprises 16 residues. After removal of 0 bases from V and 7 bases from J, the junction contained 7 bases not matched to a gene. This CDR3 reads CASSLAPSGRYNEQFF. For the CDR3, the DNA is TGTGCCAGCAGCTTGGCCCCTAGCGGGAGATATAATGAGCAGTTCTTC.

Only one count was recorded for this clone. The chain recombines TRBV4-3 with TRBJ2-7, with 9 bases lining up with TRBD1. V lost 1 base, J lost 4 bases, and 8 bases stayed unmatched. Germline CDR1 LGHNA, CDR2 YSLEER. The CDR3 runs 16 residues. Here the CDR3 DNA reads TGCGCCAGCAGCCAAGTGGCGGGACAGGGATTTTACGAGCAGTACTTC. It translates to CASSQVAGQGFYEQYF.

V usage is TRBV5-1 and J usage is TRBJ2-3, with a weak D call TRBD2 (6 bases). The germline gives CDR1 SGHRS, CDR2 YFSETQ. The CDR3 spans 15 residues. V lost 0 bases and J lost 2, with 10 bases in between. CDR3 DNA sequence: TGCGCCAGCAGCTTGGCGGGAGCCGTCACAGATACGCAGTATTTT. Amino acid sequence: CASSLAGAVTDTQYF.

V gene TRBV5-1 combines with J gene TRBJ2-1; TRBD2 matches at 8 bases. The CDR3 totals 16 residues. Looked up from germline, CDR1 is SGHRS and CDR2 is YFSETQ. The trim removed 2 bases at V and 2 bases at J, leaving 6 bases unmatched. CDR3 DNA: TGCGCCAGCAGCTTCACTGAGCGGGAGCCCTACAATGAGCAGTTCTTC. Its protein product is CASSFTEREPYNEQFF.

The chain couples TRBV7-9 to TRBJ1-5; no clear D. The V gene lost 1 base and the J gene lost 5 bases, with 12 bases spanning the gap. This CDR3 is 15 amino acids long. Per the germline V gene, CDR1 is SEHNR and CDR2 is FQNEAQ (reference sequence). The CDR3 loop is CASSLDGIGYQPQHF. The CDR3 DNA reads as TGTGCCAGCAGCTTAGACGGGATAGGGTATCAGCCCCAGCATTTT.

The chain joins TRBV7-2 to TRBJ2-1; 12 bases are shared with TRBD2. Germline V gene sequence: CDR1 SGHTA, CDR2 FQGNSA. CDR3 length: 15 residues. The V segment lost 5 bases and the J segment 9 bases; nucleotides outside the gene matches: 8. The CDR3 DNA follows: TGTGCCAGCAGCAGACTGACTAGCGGGAGCTTTGAGCAGTTCTTC. This sequence encodes CASSRLTSGSFEQFF.

CDR3 protein: CSVDALFRDYGADTQYF. The CDR3, as DNA: TGCAGCGTTGACGCTCTATTCCGGGACTACGGGGCAGATACGCAGTATTTT. The chain carries TRBV29-1 and TRBJ2-3, with 7 positions matching TRBD2. Trimming at V came to 3 bases and at J to 4 bases, leaving 16 bases not matched to a gene. CDR3 length: 17 amino acids. Germline V gives CDR1 SQVTM, CDR2 ANQGSEA.

The V and J genes are TRBV6-2 or TRBV6-3 and TRBJ1-4; D is unclear. CDR3 length equals 11 residues. Germline V gene data show CDR1 as MNHEY and CDR2 as SVGEGT. The ends were cut back, 5 bases at V and 8 bases at J, with 6 bases in the middle. The chain's CDR3 is CASSQSEKLFF. DNA of the CDR3: TGTGCCAGCAGTCAATCCGAAAAACTGTTTTTT.

The V gene is TRBV11-2, the J gene TRBJ2-3; a weak D match, TRBD1 (5 bases). Germline lookup yields CDR1 SGHAT and CDR2 FQNNGV. The V and J ends lost 2 bases and 0 bases respectively, with 12 bases between them. CDR3 length: 16 residues. The CDR3 bases are TGTGCCAGCAGCTTAAGGCCCAGGGTGAGCACAGATACGCAGTATTTT. This sequence encodes CASSLRPRVSTDTQYF.

The chain has TRBV18 and TRBJ2-7, with 10 nucleotides matching TRBD1. The germline CDR1 and CDR2 sequences are KGHSH and LQKENI. This CDR3 has 14 residues. The V segment lost 8 bases and the J segment 3 bases; nucleotides outside the gene matches: 7. The CDR3 DNA is TGTGCCAGCCGACGGACAGGGGGAGGCTACGAGCAGTACTTC. The encoded protein is CASRRTGGGYEQYF.

V is TRBV5-4 and J is TRBJ1-2, with D possibly matching TRBD1 (5 bases). The CDR3 has 16 residues. V was trimmed by 4 bases and J by 4 bases, leaving 20 bases between them. Germline CDR1 SGHNT, CDR2 YYREEE (reference sequence). This chain's CDR3 is CASSDDIRVSVYGYTF. CDR3 DNA sequence: TGTGCCAGCAGCGACGACATCAGGGTTTCGGTCTATGGCTACACCTTC.